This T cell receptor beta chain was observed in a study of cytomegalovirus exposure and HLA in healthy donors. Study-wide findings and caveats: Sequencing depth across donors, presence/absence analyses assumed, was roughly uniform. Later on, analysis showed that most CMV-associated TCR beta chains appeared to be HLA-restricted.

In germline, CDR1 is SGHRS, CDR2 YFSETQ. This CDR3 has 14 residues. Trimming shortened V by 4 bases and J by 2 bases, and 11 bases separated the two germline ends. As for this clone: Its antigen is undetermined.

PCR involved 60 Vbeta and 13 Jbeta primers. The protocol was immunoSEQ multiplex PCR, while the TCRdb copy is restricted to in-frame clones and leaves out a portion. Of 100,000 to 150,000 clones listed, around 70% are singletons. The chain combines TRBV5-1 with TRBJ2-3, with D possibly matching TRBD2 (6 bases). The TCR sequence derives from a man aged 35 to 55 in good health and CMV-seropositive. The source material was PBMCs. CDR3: CASSHGGITDTQYF. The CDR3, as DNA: TGCGCCAGCAGCCATGGGGGGATCACAGATACGCAGTATTTT.